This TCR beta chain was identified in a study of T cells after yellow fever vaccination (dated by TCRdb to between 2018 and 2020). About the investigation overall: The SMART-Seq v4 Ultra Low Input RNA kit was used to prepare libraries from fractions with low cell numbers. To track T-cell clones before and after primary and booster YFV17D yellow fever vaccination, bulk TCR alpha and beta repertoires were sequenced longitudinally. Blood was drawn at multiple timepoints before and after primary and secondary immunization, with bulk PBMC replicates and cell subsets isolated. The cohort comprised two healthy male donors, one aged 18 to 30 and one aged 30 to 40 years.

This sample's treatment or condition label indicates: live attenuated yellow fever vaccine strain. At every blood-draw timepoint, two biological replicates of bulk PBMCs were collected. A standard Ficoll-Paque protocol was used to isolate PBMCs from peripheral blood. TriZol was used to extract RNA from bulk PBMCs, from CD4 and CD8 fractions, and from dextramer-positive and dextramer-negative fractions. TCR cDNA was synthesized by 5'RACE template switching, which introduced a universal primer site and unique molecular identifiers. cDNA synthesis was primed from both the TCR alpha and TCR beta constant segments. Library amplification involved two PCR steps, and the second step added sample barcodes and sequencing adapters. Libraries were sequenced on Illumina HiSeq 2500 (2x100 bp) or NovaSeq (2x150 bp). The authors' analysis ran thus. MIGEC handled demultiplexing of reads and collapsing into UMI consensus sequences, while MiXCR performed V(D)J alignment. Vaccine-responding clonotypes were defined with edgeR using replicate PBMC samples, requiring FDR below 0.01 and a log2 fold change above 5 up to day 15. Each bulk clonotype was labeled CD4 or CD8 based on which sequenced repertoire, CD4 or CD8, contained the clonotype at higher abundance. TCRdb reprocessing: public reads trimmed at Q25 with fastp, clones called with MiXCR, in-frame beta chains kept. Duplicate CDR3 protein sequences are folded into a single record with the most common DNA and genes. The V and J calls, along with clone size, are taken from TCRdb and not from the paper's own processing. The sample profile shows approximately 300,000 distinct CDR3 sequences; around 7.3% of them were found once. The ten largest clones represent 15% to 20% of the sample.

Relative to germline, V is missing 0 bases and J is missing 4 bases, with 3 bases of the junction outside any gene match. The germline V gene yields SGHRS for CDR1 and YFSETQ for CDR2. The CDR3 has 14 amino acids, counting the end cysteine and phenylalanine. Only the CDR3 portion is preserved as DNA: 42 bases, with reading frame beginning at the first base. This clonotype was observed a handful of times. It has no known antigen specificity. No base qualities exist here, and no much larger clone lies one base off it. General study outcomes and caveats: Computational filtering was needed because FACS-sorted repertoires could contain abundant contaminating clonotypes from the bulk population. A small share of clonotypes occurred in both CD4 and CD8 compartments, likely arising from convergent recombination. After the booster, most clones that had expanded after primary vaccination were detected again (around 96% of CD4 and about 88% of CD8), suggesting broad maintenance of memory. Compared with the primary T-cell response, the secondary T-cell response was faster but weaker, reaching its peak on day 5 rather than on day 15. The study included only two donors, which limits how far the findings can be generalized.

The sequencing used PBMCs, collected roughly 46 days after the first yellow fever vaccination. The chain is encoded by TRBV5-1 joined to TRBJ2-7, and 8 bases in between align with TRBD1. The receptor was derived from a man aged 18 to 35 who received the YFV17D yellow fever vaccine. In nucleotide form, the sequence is TGCGCCAGCAGCTTGGAGGACAGGGATTACGAGCAGTACTTC. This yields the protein CASSLEDRDYEQYF.